This paragraph covers one T cell receptor (beta chain) sequence. At least 5.5 micrograms of total RNA were extracted per sample. These data come from a study of blood T cells in healthy people across ages. Looking at the study overall: The capture of about one barcoded beta molecule per two T cells was achieved by template switching.

Germline CDR1 is DFQATT and CDR2 is SNEGSKA (reference sequence). The CDR3 totals 15 residues. Trimming took 3 bases from V and 5 from J, leaving 16 bases between them. PCR was performed a second time for roughly 7 to 12 cycles using a sample-barcoded 5' primer and a J-beta primer mix. Unique molecular identifiers of 12 random nucleotides labeled each cDNA. Every sample returned 3 million or more CDR3-containing paired-end reads. Via MiXCR, TCRdb re-called the 5' RACE reads, giving one row per CDR3 protein. This sample has about 1,000,000 distinct CDR3 sequences, with less than 50% found just once. The chain combines TRBV20-1 with TRBJ1-4; unclear D gene. The clonotype originates from a woman aged 60 to 75 in good health. Source material: blood. In nucleotides, the CDR3 is TGCAGTGCTAGCCCAGTCGAAGCCTCAAATGAAAAACTGTTTTTT. It is translated as CSASPVEASNEKLFF.